These T cell receptor beta chains were read from a single sample in a study of blood T cell repertoires in COVID-19. This table comes from immunoSEQ multiplex PCR, and its TCRdb copy is limited to in-frame clones, with some not included. This table has tens of thousands of clones, nearly 90% appearing once. The source material was peripheral blood. The receptor source for this set is a man aged 60 to 75 with acute or convalescent COVID-19. CDR3s include the opening cysteine and the closing phenylalanine or tryptophan. A D gene is named only where the DNA matches it firmly. A row's size may be missing; if present it is once, few, many or a size class.

CDR3nt: TGCAGCGGCGTAGGGGGCTCGACGACTGAAGCTTTCTTT
CDR3aa: CSGVGGSTTEAFF
j_gene: TRBJ1-1
abundance: NA
d_gene: TRBD1
v_gene: TRBV29-1

CDR3nt: TGTGCCAGCAGAGCCGGGACAGGGTCGGTCAATGAGCAGTTCTTC
CDR3aa: CASRAGTGSVNEQFF
j_gene: TRBJ2-1
abundance: NA
d_gene: TRBD1
v_gene: TRBV6-4

CDR3nt: TGCAGCGTTGGCCGGCGGGACACCATATATTTT
CDR3aa: CSVGRRDTIYF
j_gene: TRBJ1-3
abundance: NA
d_gene: NA
v_gene: TRBV29-1

CDR3nt: TGTGCCAGCACCAGATCCATGAACACTGAAGCTTTCTTT
CDR3aa: CASTRSMNTEAFF
j_gene: TRBJ1-1
abundance: NA
d_gene: NA
v_gene: TRBV12-3/TRBV12-4

CDR3nt: TGTGCCAGCAGCCCCGGGGGGGCCGTGGAACAGCCCCAGCATTTT
CDR3aa: CASSPGGAVEQPQHF
j_gene: TRBJ1-5
abundance: NA
d_gene: NA
v_gene: TRBV5-5

CDR3nt: TGTGCCAGTAGTATATCCCGGGGCTCCTACAATGAGCAGTTCTTC
CDR3aa: CASSISRGSYNEQFF
j_gene: TRBJ2-1
abundance: NA
d_gene: NA
v_gene: TRBV19

CDR3nt: TGTGCCAGCAGCTTAGCTCGACAGGGTATCACTGGAAACACCATATATTTT
CDR3aa: CASSLARQGITGNTIYF
j_gene: TRBJ1-3
abundance: NA
d_gene: TRBD1
v_gene: TRBV7-6

CDR3nt: TGTGCCAGTAGTATAGTCCAGGGGATGGCGGTTCAGCCCCAGCATTTT
CDR3aa: CASSIVQGMAVQPQHF
j_gene: TRBJ1-5
abundance: NA
d_gene: NA
v_gene: TRBV19

CDR3nt: TGCGCCAGCAGTGATTCCAAGGACAGGGGTAGGAATGAGCAGTTCTTC
CDR3aa: CASSDSKDRGRNEQFF
j_gene: TRBJ2-1
abundance: NA
d_gene: TRBD1
v_gene: TRBV10-1

CDR3nt: TGCGCCAGCAGTCCACCCGGGGGGGGGCCTTACGAGCAGTTCTTC
CDR3aa: CASSPPGGGPYEQFF
j_gene: TRBJ2-1
abundance: once
d_gene: TRBD2
v_gene: TRBV4-1

CDR3nt: TGTGCCAGTAGTATTACTAGCGGATACACCGGGGAGCTGTTTTTT
CDR3aa: CASSITSGYTGELFF
j_gene: TRBJ2-2
abundance: NA
d_gene: TRBD2
v_gene: TRBV19

CDR3nt: TGTGCCAGTAGTATTCGAGGCGGGGGAGCCCAGCATTTT
CDR3aa: CASSIRGGGAQHF
j_gene: TRBJ1-5
abundance: NA
d_gene: NA
v_gene: TRBV19

CDR3nt: TGTGCCAGCAGCCTCTCCAGGCTACCGCCCGGGGAGCTGTTTTTT
CDR3aa: CASSLSRLPPGELFF
j_gene: TRBJ2-2
abundance: NA
d_gene: NA
v_gene: TRBV7-3

CDR3nt: TGTGCCACCAGTGACCCGGACAGCTCCTACAATGAGCAGTTCTTC
CDR3aa: CATSDPDSSYNEQFF
j_gene: TRBJ2-1
abundance: NA
d_gene: NA
v_gene: TRBV24-1

CDR3nt: TGCGCCAGCAGCTTGGGCGATCGCTACGAGCAGTACTTC
CDR3aa: CASSLGDRYEQYF
j_gene: TRBJ2-7
abundance: NA
d_gene: NA
v_gene: TRBV5-1

CDR3nt: TGTGCCAGCAGCCAAGGAGGGGGGGCGGACATTCAGTACTTC
CDR3aa: CASSQGGGADIQYF
j_gene: TRBJ2-4
abundance: NA
d_gene: NA
v_gene: TRBV3-1/TRBV3-2

CDR3nt: TGTGCCACCAGTGATTCCATGAACACTGAAGCTTTCTTT
CDR3aa: CATSDSMNTEAFF
j_gene: TRBJ1-1
abundance: NA
d_gene: NA
v_gene: TRBV24-1

CDR3nt: TGTGCCAGCAGCGTAGAAGGACAGCGGCCCCAGCATTTT
CDR3aa: CASSVEGQRPQHF
j_gene: TRBJ1-5
abundance: NA
d_gene: NA
v_gene: TRBV9

CDR3nt: TGTGCCAGCAGTTACGAGGCAGGGGGTTCCTACGAGCAGTACTTC
CDR3aa: CASSYEAGGSYEQYF
j_gene: TRBJ2-7
abundance: NA
d_gene: TRBD1
v_gene: TRBV6-5

CDR3nt: TGTGCCAGTAGTACTACAGGGGCGAATAATGAAAAACTGTTTTTT
CDR3aa: CASSTTGANNEKLFF
j_gene: TRBJ1-4
abundance: NA
d_gene: TRBD1
v_gene: TRBV19

CDR3nt: TGTGCCAGCAGCCTCGAACAGGGGTATAATTCACCCCTCCACTTT
CDR3aa: CASSLEQGYNSPLHF
j_gene: TRBJ1-6
abundance: NA
d_gene: TRBD1
v_gene: TRBV5-6

CDR3nt: TGTGCCAGCTCACCACGTCGAACAGAAAATTCACCCCTCCACTTT
CDR3aa: CASSPRRTENSPLHF
j_gene: TRBJ1-6
abundance: NA
d_gene: NA
v_gene: TRBV18

CDR3nt: TGTGCCAGCAGTGAATTACGGGACAGGGTTCGGCCGGGGGAGCTGTTTTTT
CDR3aa: CASSELRDRVRPGELFF
j_gene: TRBJ2-2
abundance: NA
d_gene: TRBD1
v_gene: TRBV6-1

CDR3nt: TGTGCCAGCAGTGTCAACAGGGTCAATTCACCCCTCCACTTT
CDR3aa: CASSVNRVNSPLHF
j_gene: TRBJ1-6
abundance: NA
d_gene: NA
v_gene: TRBV2

CDR3nt: TGTGCCAGCAGCTTTGGTACTAGACAGGGTAACACTGAAGCTTTCTTT
CDR3aa: CASSFGTRQGNTEAFF
j_gene: TRBJ1-1
abundance: NA
d_gene: TRBD1
v_gene: TRBV5-7

CDR3nt: TGTGCCAGCAGCCAAGGGGACTATGGCTACACCTTC
CDR3aa: CASSQGDYGYTF
j_gene: TRBJ1-2
abundance: NA
d_gene: NA
v_gene: TRBV7-8

CDR3nt: TGTGCCAGCAGTTTATCTAGCAACTCCTACGAGCAGTACTTC
CDR3aa: CASSLSSNSYEQYF
j_gene: TRBJ2-7
abundance: NA
d_gene: NA
v_gene: TRBV27

CDR3nt: TGTGCCAGCAAACGAAACAGGGGGCCCTCCTACGAGCAGTACTTC
CDR3aa: CASKRNRGPSYEQYF
j_gene: TRBJ2-7
abundance: NA
d_gene: TRBD1
v_gene: TRBV27

CDR3nt: TGTGCCAGCAGCTTAGGAGCGGCGGTGCTTGCTGCAGAGACCCAGTACTTC
CDR3aa: CASSLGAAVLAAETQYF
j_gene: TRBJ2-5
abundance: NA
d_gene: NA
v_gene: TRBV11-2

CDR3nt: TGTGCCAGCTCTACTTCGGGGGATCAGCCCCAGCATTTT
CDR3aa: CASSTSGDQPQHF
j_gene: TRBJ1-5
abundance: NA
d_gene: NA
v_gene: TRBV6-5

CDR3nt: TGTGCCAGCAGTTTGTCCAGGAAAAATCAGCCCCAGCATTTT
CDR3aa: CASSLSRKNQPQHF
j_gene: TRBJ1-5
abundance: NA
d_gene: NA
v_gene: TRBV27

CDR3nt: TGTGCCACCAATTCCCCGGCGGGGGCAGGTGAGCAGTTCTTC
CDR3aa: CATNSPAGAGEQFF
j_gene: TRBJ2-1
abundance: few
d_gene: NA
v_gene: TRBV15

CDR3nt: TGCGCCAGCAGCTCCCGGGGAGGAACCACTGAAGCTTTCTTT
CDR3aa: CASSSRGGTTEAFF
j_gene: TRBJ1-1
abundance: few
d_gene: NA
v_gene: TRBV5-1

CDR3nt: TGTGCCATCAGCCCGAGACAGGGGGATAACTATGGCTACACCTTC
CDR3aa: CAISPRQGDNYGYTF
j_gene: TRBJ1-2
abundance: NA
d_gene: TRBD1
v_gene: TRBV10-3

CDR3nt: TGCGCCAGCAGCACCCGGACAGGGGGCCACGAGCAGTACTTC
CDR3aa: CASSTRTGGHEQYF
j_gene: TRBJ2-7
abundance: once
d_gene: TRBD1
v_gene: TRBV5-1

CDR3nt: TGTGCCACTTCCGGGGTCCGCTCTGGAAACACCATATATTTT
CDR3aa: CATSGVRSGNTIYF
j_gene: TRBJ1-3
abundance: NA
d_gene: NA
v_gene: TRBV6-5

CDR3nt: TGTGCCAGCAGTTGGCAGGGTCACTCCTACGAGCAGTACTTC
CDR3aa: CASSWQGHSYEQYF
j_gene: TRBJ2-7
abundance: few
d_gene: NA
v_gene: TRBV27

CDR3nt: TGTGCCAGCAGAAGGGACAGGATCACAGATACGCAGTATTTT
CDR3aa: CASRRDRITDTQYF
j_gene: TRBJ2-3
abundance: NA
d_gene: TRBD1
v_gene: TRBV27

CDR3nt: TGTGCCAGCAGCCCGAGGGCTAAGGGGGCGCCCGAGCAGTACTTC
CDR3aa: CASSPRAKGAPEQYF
j_gene: TRBJ2-7
abundance: NA
d_gene: TRBD1
v_gene: TRBV7-2

CDR3nt: TGTGCCAGCAGCTTGGCGCGGGCCTCGGGAAATGAAAAACTGTTTTTT
CDR3aa: CASSLARASGNEKLFF
j_gene: TRBJ1-4
abundance: NA
d_gene: NA
v_gene: TRBV5-8

CDR3nt: TGTGCCAGCAGTTTCGGGACAGGAAAAACCGGGGAGCTGTTTTTT
CDR3aa: CASSFGTGKTGELFF
j_gene: TRBJ2-2
abundance: NA
d_gene: TRBD1
v_gene: TRBV6-6

CDR3nt: TGCGCCAGCAGCTTGGTGCAGGGAGGGACTGAAGCTTTCTTT
CDR3aa: CASSLVQGGTEAFF
j_gene: TRBJ1-1
abundance: NA
d_gene: NA
v_gene: TRBV5-1

CDR3nt: TGTGCTAGTGGTTTACTAGCCAATTCACCCCTCCACTTT
CDR3aa: CASGLLANSPLHF
j_gene: TRBJ1-6
abundance: NA
d_gene: NA
v_gene: TRBV12-5

CDR3nt: TGCGCCAGCAGCTCGGGACTAGCGCCTCTTCCTTCGGGGGGTGATGAGCAGTTCTTC
CDR3aa: CASSSGLAPLPSGGDEQFF
j_gene: TRBJ2-1
abundance: NA
d_gene: TRBD2
v_gene: TRBV5-1

CDR3nt: TGTGCCACCAGTGGAGGGGGACCGACTTACGAGCAGTACTTC
CDR3aa: CATSGGGPTYEQYF
j_gene: TRBJ2-7
abundance: NA
d_gene: NA
v_gene: TRBV24-1

CDR3nt: TGTGCCAGCAGCGGATCACTAGCGGGGCCCTACGAGCAGTACTTC
CDR3aa: CASSGSLAGPYEQYF
j_gene: TRBJ2-7
abundance: NA
d_gene: TRBD2
v_gene: TRBV6-5

CDR3nt: TGTGCCAGCAGCTTAACGGGACAAGCCTCTGGAAACACCATATATTTT
CDR3aa: CASSLTGQASGNTIYF
j_gene: TRBJ1-3
abundance: NA
d_gene: NA
v_gene: TRBV5-6

CDR3nt: TGTGCCAGCAGTCGACAGGGCCCCCGAGAGACCCAGTACTTC
CDR3aa: CASSRQGPRETQYF
j_gene: TRBJ2-5
abundance: NA
d_gene: TRBD1
v_gene: TRBV6-5

CDR3nt: TGTGCCAGCAGCCCCCCCCAGGGGACCCAGTACTTC
CDR3aa: CASSPPQGTQYF
j_gene: TRBJ2-5
abundance: NA
d_gene: NA
v_gene: TRBV3-1/TRBV3-2

CDR3nt: TGTGCCAGCAGCTTCTCGGGGGGAGCGAACACCGGGGAGCTGTTTTTT
CDR3aa: CASSFSGGANTGELFF
j_gene: TRBJ2-2
abundance: NA
d_gene: TRBD2
v_gene: TRBV7-9